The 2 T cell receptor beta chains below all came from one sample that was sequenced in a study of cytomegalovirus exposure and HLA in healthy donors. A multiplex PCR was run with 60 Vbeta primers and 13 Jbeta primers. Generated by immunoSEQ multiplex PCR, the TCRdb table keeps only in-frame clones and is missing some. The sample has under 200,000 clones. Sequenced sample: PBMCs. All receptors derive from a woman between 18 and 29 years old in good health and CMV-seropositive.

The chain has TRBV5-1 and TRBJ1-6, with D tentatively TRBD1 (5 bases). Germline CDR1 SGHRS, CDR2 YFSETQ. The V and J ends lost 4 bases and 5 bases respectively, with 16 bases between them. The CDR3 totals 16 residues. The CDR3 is CASSNSGTFHNSPLHF. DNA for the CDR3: TGCGCCAGCAGCAATTCAGGGACTTTTCATAATTCACCCCTCCACTTT.

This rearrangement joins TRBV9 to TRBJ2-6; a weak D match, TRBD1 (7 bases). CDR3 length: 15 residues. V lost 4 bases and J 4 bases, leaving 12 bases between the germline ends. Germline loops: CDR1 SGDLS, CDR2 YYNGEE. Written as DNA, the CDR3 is TGTGCCAGCAGCCCCAGGGGGGCCGGGGCCAACGTCCTGACTTTC. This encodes CASSPRGAGANVLTF.